The T cell receptor beta chain under discussion was sequenced for a study of radiotherapy plus CTLA-4 blockade in lung cancer. Across the study: In less than 20% of patients, objective responses were seen; 31% had disease control. Study outcomes and limitations: According to reports, early shifts in blood T cell clones, alongside interferon-beta, forecast response most accurately.

V was shortened by 4 bases and J by 6 bases, with 20 bases between the two germline ends. This CDR3 comprises 16 residues. CDR1 and CDR2 (germline): ENHRY, SYGVKD. About this clone: Its antigen is still unknown.

Profiled with immunoSEQ multiplex PCR; TCRdb holds only in-frame clones, not every one. Of 40,000 to 45,000 clones listed, under 80% were seen once; the top ten hold approximately 10%. The starting material was peripheral blood, obtained from a patient treated with radiotherapy plus ipilimumab. The clonotype comes from a human donor with non-small cell lung cancer who had stable disease on radiotherapy plus ipilimumab. The V call is TRBV10-3, the J call TRBJ2-3; D is perhaps TRBD2 (5 bases). CDR3 amino acids: CAISGVAGLRADTQYF. The CDR3 DNA sequence: TGTGCCATCAGTGGCGTCGCCGGACTGAGAGCCGATACGCAGTATTTT.